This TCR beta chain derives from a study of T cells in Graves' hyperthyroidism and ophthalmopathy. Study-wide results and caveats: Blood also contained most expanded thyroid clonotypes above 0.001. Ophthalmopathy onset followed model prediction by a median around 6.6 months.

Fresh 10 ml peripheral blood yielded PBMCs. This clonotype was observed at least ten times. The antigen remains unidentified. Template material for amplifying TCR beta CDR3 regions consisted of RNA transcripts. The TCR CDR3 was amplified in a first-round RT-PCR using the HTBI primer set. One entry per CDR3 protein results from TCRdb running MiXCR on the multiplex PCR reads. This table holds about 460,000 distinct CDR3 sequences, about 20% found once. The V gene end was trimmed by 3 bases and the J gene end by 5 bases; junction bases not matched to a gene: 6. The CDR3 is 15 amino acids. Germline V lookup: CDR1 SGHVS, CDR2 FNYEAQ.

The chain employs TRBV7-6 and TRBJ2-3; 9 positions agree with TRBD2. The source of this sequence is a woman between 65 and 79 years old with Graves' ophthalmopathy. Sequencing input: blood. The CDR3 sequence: CASSFFRREGDTQYF. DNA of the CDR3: TGTGCCAGCAGCTTTTTTCGGCGGGAGGGAGATACGCAGTATTTT.